These 16 T cell receptor beta chains were sequenced from one sample in a study of shared clonotypes between healthy human individuals. The repertoire was sequenced with immunoSEQ multiplex PCR; TCRdb's copy has only in-frame clones and lacks some. This table holds roughly 2 million clones, approximately 94% found once. Sequenced material: naive CD4+ T cells sorted from blood. The subset: CD45RA+ positively selected. The receptor set was obtained from a young man in good health.

Details on this clone: At the DNA level, this CDR3 is encoded by other sequences in the same sample as well. The CDR3 DNA reads TGCGCCAGCAGCTTTGGGGGGAGCGCAGATACGCAGTATTTT. This codes for CASSFGGSADTQYF. V and J are TRBV5-1 and TRBJ2-3; possibly TRBD2 for D (6 bases). This CDR3 contains 14 residues. CDR1 is SGHRS and CDR2 is YFSETQ in the germline V gene. Trimming removed 2 bases from V and 4 bases from J, with 11 bases in between.

This chain joins TRBV6-5 and TRBJ1-4; possible D gene TRBD1, 5 bases. V lost 6 bases, J lost 8 bases, and 19 bases lay in between. This CDR3 has 15 amino acids. CDR1 is MNHEY, CDR2 SVGAGI, per germline. CDR3 in DNA: TGTGCCAGCAGCCCGCAGGGCCACCTGGGGGAAAAACTGTTTTTT. Translating it yields CASSPQGHLGEKLFF.

The chain has TRBV5-1 and TRBJ1-1; a weak D match, TRBD1 (5 bases). The V gene's germline CDR1 is SGHRS and CDR2 YFSETQ. The CDR3 has 15 amino acids. Trimming removed 8 bases at V and 0 bases at J, with 17 bases between. CDR3 in DNA: TGCGCCAGGACGGGACGGAACTTCATGAACACTGAAGCTTTCTTT. Protein product: CARTGRNFMNTEAFF.

The chain is built from TRBV28 and TRBJ1-4, with 9 bases that match TRBD1. Germline V gene lookup returns CDR1 MDHEN and CDR2 SYDVKM. J lost 8 bases, V lost 5 bases, and 9 bases had no gene match. This CDR3 contains 15 residues. CDR3 region: CASSISQGAEEKLFF. Here the CDR3 DNA reads TGTGCCAGCAGTATCTCACAGGGGGCCGAAGAAAAACTGTTTTTT.

The genes are TRBV30 and TRBJ1-1; D not resolved. The ends were cut back, 2 bases at V and 4 bases at J, with 11 bases in the middle. Germline V lookup: CDR1 GTSNPN, CDR2 SVGIG (reference sequence). The CDR3 totals 13 residues. The CDR3 spells CAWSMTEFTEAFF. The DNA of the CDR3 is TGTGCCTGGAGTATGACGGAATTCACTGAAGCTTTCTTT.

The chain employs TRBV29-1 and TRBJ2-1; perhaps TRBD2 as D (5 bases). V shed 3 bases and J shed 12 bases, with 18 bases lying between them. The CDR3 length is 13 residues. CDR1 is SQVTM and CDR2 is ANQGSEA in the germline V gene. This CDR3 is CSVERENLIAQFF. Here the CDR3 DNA reads TGCAGCGTTGAGAGGGAGAATTTGATAGCGCAGTTCTTC.

The V and J genes are TRBV6-5 and TRBJ2-7, with 8 nucleotides matching TRBD1. J lost 2 bases, V lost 5 bases, and 5 bases had no gene match. The CDR3 contains 14 residues. The germline gives CDR1 MNHEY, CDR2 SVGAGI. CDR3 nucleotides: TGTGCCAGCAGTCCGACAGGGGACCCCTACGAGCAGTACTTC. Translation: CASSPTGDPYEQYF.

The chain employs TRBV18 and TRBJ2-1; possible D gene TRBD2, 6 bases. Germline V gene data show CDR1 as KGHSH and CDR2 as LQKENI. CDR3 size: 14 residues. The V end lost 3 bases, the J end lost 7 bases, and 13 bases lay between the germline ends. The CDR3 loop is CASSPMAGGNEQFF. The CDR3 DNA sequence: TGTGCCAGCTCACCTATGGCCGGGGGAAATGAGCAGTTCTTC.

For this clone: The identical CDR3 is also encoded by other nucleotide sequences in the sample. This chain links TRBV18 with TRBJ1-2; D ambiguous. V dropped 1 base and J dropped 6 bases, with 6 bases sitting between them. From germline, CDR1 is KGHSH and CDR2 LQKENI. The CDR3 runs to 12 residues. The CDR3 protein is CASSPRRDGYTF. The DNA of the CDR3 is TGTGCCAGCTCACCACGGCGGGATGGCTACACCTTC.

Only one count was recorded for this clone. Other DNA sequences in this sample translate to the same CDR3. The V and J genes are TRBV5-4 and TRBJ2-2; no firm D call. V was shortened by 4 bases and J by 0 bases, with 7 bases between the two germline ends. In germline, CDR1 is SGHNT, CDR2 YYREEE (reference sequence). The CDR3 loop spans 14 amino acids. The CDR3 sequence is CASSPSPNTGELFF. DNA for the CDR3: TGTGCCAGCAGCCCATCCCCGAACACCGGGGAGCTGTTTTTT.

This clone turned up a few times. Additional DNA sequences in this sample encode the identical CDR3. The V gene is TRBV7-9, the J gene TRBJ2-3; unclear D gene. The CDR3 spans 14 residues. The V end was cut by 2 bases, the J end by 0 bases, with 6 bases between. Looked up from germline, CDR1 is SEHNR and CDR2 is FQNEAQ (reference sequence). The CDR3 protein is CASSLTKSTDTQYF. The CDR3, as DNA: TGTGCCAGCAGCTTAACAAAGAGCACAGATACGCAGTATTTT.

The V gene is TRBV4-1, the J gene TRBJ2-1; 10 positions match TRBD2. The germline CDR1 and CDR2 sequences are MGHRA and YSYEKL. Trimming cost V 2 bases and J 6 bases; bases outside gene matches: 4. The CDR3 totals 15 residues. The CDR3 sequence is CASSQFGLAVNEQFF. The CDR3 DNA reads as TGCGCCAGCAGCCAATTTGGACTAGCGGTCAATGAGCAGTTCTTC.

The V and J genes are TRBV30 and TRBJ1-1, with D hard to call. The germline CDR1 and CDR2 sequences are GTSNPN and SVGIG (reference sequence). There are 14 residues in the CDR3. V dropped 2 bases and J dropped 2 bases, with 12 bases sitting between them. The CDR3 here is CAWSLLGVNTEAFF. CDR3 DNA sequence: TGTGCCTGGAGTCTCCTCGGGGTTAACACTGAAGCTTTCTTT.

This clone was seen a handful of times. The rearrangement links TRBV7-2 to TRBJ2-1, with a possible D match to TRBD1 (7 bases). The V end was cut by 4 bases, the J end by 12 bases, with 16 bases between. Germline values: CDR1 SGHTA, CDR2 FQGNSA. There are 13 residues in the CDR3. CDR3 region: CASSWDSRAGQFF. The CDR3 DNA is TGTGCCAGCAGCTGGGACAGCAGAGCGGGGCAGTTCTTC.

V and J are TRBV30 and TRBJ2-6; D is undetermined. The V end lost 3 bases, the J end lost 0 bases, and 9 bases lay between the germline ends. The CDR3 runs to 15 residues. Per the germline V gene, CDR1 is GTSNPN and CDR2 is SVGIG (reference sequence). CDR3 residues: CAWRQYFSGANVLTF. CDR3 in DNA: TGTGCCTGGAGACAATATTTCTCTGGGGCCAACGTCCTGACTTTC.

The CDR3 DNA reads TGTGCCAGCAGTGAAGGACAGGTCCCCAATCAGCCCCAGCATTTT. This encodes CASSEGQVPNQPQHF. The chain joins TRBV2 to TRBJ1-5, with D perhaps matching TRBD1 (6 bases). Per germline, CDR1 SNHLY and CDR2 FYNNEI. The V gene lost 1 base and the J gene lost 3 bases, with 10 bases spanning the gap. CDR3 length equals 15 residues.